The 6 T cell receptor beta chains listed next were all sequenced from one sample in a study of identical twins. From the 5' RACE reads, TCRdb called clonotypes with MiXCR, one entry per CDR3 protein. There are around 1.7 million distinct CDR3 sequences in the sample; 32% occur only once, and 0.25% to 0.3% lies in the top ten. Sequencing input: cord blood. These receptors were collected from a newborn girl in good health.

V gene TRBV27 combines with J gene TRBJ2-3; possible D gene TRBD2, 6 bases. The CDR3 contains 16 residues. The germline CDR1 and CDR2 sequences are MNHEY and SMNVEV (reference sequence). Deletions cut 5 bases from V and 0 bases from J, with 15 bases between. CDR3 sequence reads: CASSPLGGESTDTQYF. The CDR3 DNA reads as TGTGCCAGCAGTCCCCTCGGGGGAGAGAGCACAGATACGCAGTATTTT.

The rearrangement joins TRBV13 to TRBJ2-5; TRBD1 agrees at 11 bases. CDR3 length equals 16 residues. With V trimmed by 5 bases and J by 11 bases, 16 bases remained unmatched. CDR1 and CDR2 from the germline V gene are PRHDT and FYEKMQ (reference sequence). The CDR3 spells CASSKGGTGGDNEQYF. The CDR3 DNA reads TGTGCCAGCAGCAAGGGGGGGACAGGGGGTGACAATGAGCAGTACTTC.

This clonotype appeared once. The J gene is TRBJ2-4, the V gene TRBV5-1, with D perhaps matching TRBD1 (5 bases). V was shortened by 2 bases and J by 13 bases, with 16 bases between the two germline ends. Germline loops: CDR1 SGHRS, CDR2 YFSETQ. CDR3 length equals 13 residues. CDR3 sequence reads: CASSFRTYNEQYF. The CDR3 nucleotides are TGCGCCAGCAGCTTCCGGACATACAATGAGCAGTACTTC.

This clonotype was seen more than once but under ten times. The genes are TRBV7-2 and TRBJ2-3; the D is unclear. V lost 5 bases and J 1 base, leaving 10 bases between the germline ends. CDR3 length: 14 residues. Germline CDR1 SGHTA, CDR2 FQGNSA. The CDR3 protein is CASSVRPGTDTQYF. CDR3 nucleotides: TGTGCCAGCAGCGTACGACCTGGCACAGATACGCAGTATTTT.

The V call is TRBV6-2 or TRBV6-3, the J call TRBJ1-1, with D unresolved. The germline V gene has CDR1 MNHEY and CDR2 SVGEGT. The V and J ends lost 4 bases and 1 base respectively, with 13 bases between them. The CDR3 length is 15 residues. The CDR3 region is CASSWLGNPNTEAFF. DNA for the CDR3: TGTGCCAGCAGTTGGCTAGGCAACCCGAACACTGAAGCTTTCTTT.

CDR3 in DNA: TGTGCCATCACCGAGGGGAATGAGCAGTTCTTC. Translation gives CAITEGNEQFF. V is TRBV10-3 and J is TRBJ2-1, with D possibly being TRBD1 or TRBD2 (5 bases each). Trimming removed 7 bases from V and 7 bases from J, with 8 bases in between. Germline V lookup: CDR1 ENHRY, CDR2 SYGVKD. This CDR3 contains 11 residues.